The 7 T cell receptor beta chains presented below share a single source sample, sequenced in a study of identical twins listed by TCRdb under 2016. Receptor amplification or capture employed 5' RACE. Sequencing was carried out with an Illumina HiSeq 2000. The public reads were reanalyzed by TCRdb: fastp trimming at Q25, MiXCR alignment, in-frame beta chains only. Identical CDR3 protein sequences are pooled into one entry, listed with their most common genes and DNA. The sample profile shows roughly 1.6 million distinct CDR3 sequences; about 32% of them were found once. In total, the top ten clones hold less than 0.35% of the sample. Material: cord blood. The source of these receptors is a newborn girl in good health.

This clonotype came up many times. The J gene is TRBJ2-4, the V gene TRBV7-2, with TRBD1 as a possible D gene (6 bases). Germline V gene lookup returns CDR1 SGHTA and CDR2 FQGNSA. V was trimmed by 2 bases and J by 7 bases, leaving 6 bases between them. The CDR3 consists of 12 residues. CDR3 nucleotide sequence: TGTGCCAGCAGCTTACAGGGGAACATTCAGTACTTC. Protein product: CASSLQGNIQYF. Drawing the rest from reference TRBV7-2 and TRBJ2-4, the complete variable domain is GAGVSQSPSNKVTEKGKDVELRCDPISGHTALYWYRQSLGQGLEFLIYFQGNSAPDKSGLPSDRFSAERTGGSVSTLTIQRTQQEDSAVYLCASSLQGNIQYFGAGTRLSVL.

This clonotype has a count of ten or more. This sequence joins TRBV5-1 and TRBJ2-7; no definite D call. Germline V lookup: CDR1 SGHRS, CDR2 YFSETQ. V lost 0 bases and J lost 5, with 6 bases in between. The CDR3 runs 12 residues. The CDR3 DNA reads as TGCGCCAGCAGCTTGGACCTTCACGAGCAGTACTTC. Translated: CASSLDLHEQYF. The whole variable domain, filled in from reference TRBV5-1 and TRBJ2-7, reads KAGVTQTPRYLIKTRGQQVTLSCSPISGHRSVSWYQQTPGQGLQFLFEYFSETQRNKGNFPGRFSGRQFSNSRSEMNVSTLELGDSALYLCASSLDLHEQYFGPGTRLTVT.

This clonotype has a count of ten or more. The chain links TRBV28 to TRBJ2-7; D not certain. CDR3 length equals 13 residues. Trimming left V 5 bases short and J 2 bases short, with 10 bases between. Germline CDR1 is MDHEN and CDR2 is SYDVKM. Written as DNA, the CDR3 is TGTGCCAGCAGTCCCTCTGACACCTACGAGCAGTACTTC. As protein: CASSPSDTYEQYF.

The gene calls are TRBV20-1 and TRBJ2-7; D ambiguous. CDR1 DFQATT and CDR2 SNEGSKA come from the germline V gene (reference sequence). V was trimmed by 4 bases and J by 7 bases, leaving 14 bases between them. The CDR3 has 12 amino acids. The CDR3 sequence is CSAKILRWEQYF. CDR3 nucleotides: TGCAGTGCTAAAATCCTTCGGTGGGAGCAGTACTTC.

Notes on this clonotype: A read error may account for a junction end that differs from germline. The V call is TRBV12-3 or TRBV12-4, the J call TRBJ1-5, with D unresolved. The length of the CDR3 is 13 residues. CDR3 coding DNA: TGTGCCTGCAGTTTCCGGGGTAATCAGCCCCAGCATTTT. It translates to CACSFRGNQPQHF.

V and J are TRBV3-1 and TRBJ2-1; D gene ambiguous. CDR1 is LGHDT and CDR2 is YNNKEL in the germline V gene (reference sequence). The CDR3 consists of 14 residues. Trimming took off 0 bases at V and 6 bases at J, with 9 bases between the two ends. CDR3 nucleotides: TGTGCCAGCAGCCAAGATCCACTACCCAATGAGCAGTTCTTC. Its protein product is CASSQDPLPNEQFF.

This chain joins TRBV20-1 and TRBJ2-1; 7 bases are shared with TRBD2. The end of the DNA fits TRBJ2-7 better, so the J call may be wrong. Germline CDR1 reads DFQATT; CDR2 reads SNEGSKA (reference sequence). The CDR3 contains 16 residues. CDR3 DNA: TGCAGTGCTAGAAAGACTAGCCCCACACCATACAATGAGCAGTACTTC. This sequence encodes CSARKTSPTPYNEQYF.